A selection of T cell receptor beta chains follows, all from one sample in a study of blood T cells in healthy people across ages. TCRdb independently ran MiXCR on the 5' RACE reads; one entry per CDR3 protein. Here the sample spans approximately 1,700,000 distinct CDR3 sequences, approximately 40% being singletons. The sample comprised blood. The receptors were gathered from a human donor in good health. Each CDR3 is given with its conserved first and last residue. D genes are given only for firm matches. Part of the rows lack a size; the others show once, few, many or a class for expanded clones.

d_gene	abundance	v_gene	j_gene	CDR3aa	CDR3nt
TRBD2	-	TRBV11-2	TRBJ2-1	CASRPGLAGRNEQFF	TGTGCCAGCAGACCGGGACTAGCGGGGAGAAATGAGCAGTTCTTC
-	-	TRBV5-5	TRBJ1-1	CASRSESGAGAFF	TGTGCCAGCAGGTCCGAGTCGGGGGCGGGAGCTTTCTTT
-	-	TRBV28	TRBJ2-1	CASSFLGGSTYNEQFF	TGTGCCAGCAGTTTTCTGGGAGGTTCGACCTACAATGAGCAGTTCTTC
-	-	TRBV29-1	TRBJ1-2	CSVEDGETGIFYGYTF	TGCAGCGTTGAAGATGGTGAGACAGGAATTTTCTATGGCTACACCTTC
-	-	TRBV20-1	TRBJ2-3	CSARDGKVAVRGDTQYF	TGCAGTGCTAGAGATGGGAAAGTCGCCGTAAGAGGAGATACGCAGTATTTT
TRBD1	-	TRBV20-1	TRBJ1-1	CSAKNRGYTEAFF	TGCAGTGCTAAAAACAGGGGGTACACTGAAGCTTTCTTT
-	-	TRBV7-2	TRBJ2-3	CASSLGGQPMDTQYF	TGTGCCAGCAGCTTAGGAGGACAACCCATGGATACGCAGTATTTT
-	-	TRBV6-2/TRBV6-3	TRBJ2-7	CASGNYRPEAYEQYF	TGTGCCAGCGGCAATTACCGACCGGAGGCCTACGAGCAGTACTTC
TRBD2	few	TRBV11-1	TRBJ2-3	CASSFELAGADSQYF	TGTGCCAGCAGCTTTGAGTTGGCGGGAGCAGATTCGCAGTATTTT
-	once	TRBV9	TRBJ2-3	CASSQGGSSDTQYF	TGTGCCAGCAGCCAGGGAGGATCCTCAGATACGCAGTATTTT
-	few	TRBV7-2	TRBJ1-2	CASTRTVLYYGYTF	TGTGCCAGCACAAGGACAGTCCTTTACTATGGCTACACCTTC
TRBD1	-	TRBV4-1	TRBJ1-1	CASSRYRGVDTEAFF	TGCGCCAGCAGCCGGTACAGGGGGGTGGACACTGAAGCTTTCTTT
-	once	TRBV14	TRBJ1-6	CASSQGQHSPLHF	TGTGCCAGCAGCCAAGGACAGCATTCACCCCTCCACTTT
-	few	TRBV10-3	TRBJ2-2	CATCPSGFANTGELFF	TGTGCCACCTGCCCATCAGGTTTCGCGAACACCGGGGAGCTGTTTTTT
TRBD1	-	TRBV5-5	TRBJ1-6	CASSLTPGQGGSPLHF	TGTGCCAGCAGCCTCACCCCGGGACAGGGAGGTTCACCCCTCCACTTT
-	-	TRBV6-2/TRBV6-3	TRBJ1-1	CASRDVAAEAFF	TGTGCCAGCAGAGACGTCGCCGCGGAAGCTTTCTTT
TRBD1	-	TRBV7-2	TRBJ1-1	CASSLVGTVPNTEAFF	TGTGCCAGCAGCTTAGTCGGGACAGTACCGAACACTGAAGCTTTCTTT
TRBD1	-	TRBV4-1	TRBJ1-2	CASSQESSGTGGNGYTF	TGCGCCAGCAGCCAAGAATCGTCCGGGACAGGGGGAAATGGCTACACCTTC
-	few	TRBV15	TRBJ2-1	CATSFSNSYNEQFF	TGTGCCACCAGCTTTAGTAACTCCTACAATGAGCAGTTCTTC
TRBD2	-	TRBV20-1	TRBJ2-3	CSASGLAGGRPDTDTQYF	TGCAGTGCTAGCGGCCTAGCGGGGGGACGACCCGACACAGATACGCAGTATTTT
-	-	TRBV24-1	TRBJ2-5	CATRELSLGETQYF	TGTGCCACCAGGGAGCTTAGTTTGGGGGAGACCCAGTACTTC
-	-	TRBV29-1	TRBJ1-2	CSVADRYGYTF	TGCAGCGTTGCCGACAGATATGGCTACACCTTC
-	few	TRBV2	TRBJ2-3	CASTRARYTQYF	TGTGCCAGCACCAGGGCCAGGTATACGCAGTATTTT
-	-	TRBV11-2	TRBJ1-1	CASSSNQLLNTEAFF	TGTGCCAGCAGCTCAAATCAGCTTTTGAACACTGAAGCTTTCTTT
-	-	TRBV29-1	TRBJ2-3	CSVDSTTHTQYF	TGCAGCGTTGACTCGACCACGCATACGCAGTATTTT
-	few	TRBV27	TRBJ1-6	CASSTASDSPLHF	TGTGCCAGCAGTACAGCGTCGGATTCACCCCTCCACTTT
-	few	TRBV2	TRBJ2-1	CASRVKGFGVSYNEQFF	TGTGCCAGCAGGGTTAAGGGGTTTGGGGTCTCCTACAACGAGCAGTTCTTC
-	-	TRBV4-2	TRBJ2-3	CASSQSSLDTQYF	TGTGCCAGCAGCCAGAGTTCACTGGACACGCAGTATTTT
TRBD1	-	TRBV7-6	TRBJ2-3	CASGRQGAVTDTQYF	TGTGCCAGCGGGCGCCAGGGGGCAGTCACAGATACGCAGTATTTT
TRBD2	few	TRBV20-1	TRBJ2-3	CSARVGRGLTDTQYF	TGCAGTGCTAGAGTCGGGCGGGGGTTGACAGATACGCAGTATTTT
TRBD2	-	TRBV2	TRBJ2-3	CASINYPSGVTDTQYF	TGTGCCAGCATTAACTACCCTAGCGGGGTCACAGATACGCAGTATTTT
-	-	TRBV18	TRBJ2-3	CASSPKAGRDTQYF	TGTGCCAGCTCGCCAAAGGCAGGACGAGACACGCAGTATTTT
-	once	TRBV29-1	TRBJ1-1	CSVGTALGPEAFF	TGCAGCGTTGGGACAGCTCTTGGGCCTGAAGCTTTCTTT
TRBD2	few	TRBV7-2	TRBJ2-7	CASSETSGAYEQYF	TGTGCCAGCAGCGAAACTAGCGGAGCCTACGAGCAGTACTTC
TRBD2	-	TRBV9	TRBJ2-3	CASSALAGGSGDTQYF	TGTGCCAGCAGCGCACTAGCGGGGGGGAGTGGAGATACGCAGTATTTT
-	-	TRBV5-6	TRBJ2-1	CANSLVNEQFF	TGTGCCAACAGCTTGGTGAATGAGCAGTTCTTC
-	-	TRBV24-1	TRBJ1-5	CATSAGHNINQPQHF	TGTGCCACCAGTGCTGGCCACAACATCAATCAGCCCCAGCATTTT
-	many	TRBV7-3	TRBJ1-1	CASSLTGQLTEAFF	TGTGCCAGCAGCTTAACGGGCCAGCTTACTGAAGCTTTCTTT
TRBD2	-	TRBV7-3	TRBJ2-1	CASKPAGGLNNEQFF	TGTGCCAGCAAGCCAGCGGGGGGGCTTAACAATGAGCAGTTCTTC
-	-	TRBV6-2/TRBV6-3	TRBJ2-7	CASSYSRDKGSYEQYF	TGTGCCAGCAGTTACTCCCGGGACAAGGGCTCCTACGAGCAGTACTTC
-	few	TRBV4-1	TRBJ2-1	CASNHLREQFF	TGCGCCAGCAACCACTTACGTGAGCAGTTCTTC
-	-	TRBV28	TRBJ2-2	CASSSPGLTAGELFF	TGTGCCAGCAGTTCGCCGGGACTTACGGCCGGGGAGCTGTTTTTT
TRBD1	-	TRBV7-9	TRBJ2-1	CASSITPGTGANEQFF	TGTGCCAGCAGCATAACCCCCGGGACAGGGGCAAATGAGCAGTTCTTC
-	-	TRBV11-3	TRBJ1-2	CASSLDSQMGYGYTF	TGTGCCAGCAGCTTAGATTCCCAAATGGGCTATGGCTACACCTTC
-	-	TRBV6-6	TRBJ2-7	CASSNRDTSYEQYF	TGTGCCAGCAGTAACCGGGACACGTCCTACGAGCAGTACTTC
TRBD1	-	TRBV6-5	TRBJ1-1	CASSATGGGRAFF	TGTGCCAGCAGTGCAACAGGGGGAGGACGAGCTTTCTTT
-	-	TRBV6-5	TRBJ2-3	CASSFSFRPPRTDTQYF	TGTGCCAGCAGTTTTTCTTTCCGACCCCCTCGCACAGATACGCAGTATTTT
-	-	TRBV4-3	TRBJ1-2	CASSQKTGGDYGYTF	TGCGCCAGCAGCCAAAAAACTGGGGGAGACTATGGCTACACCTTC
TRBD2	few	TRBV9	TRBJ2-4	CASSGPGGEIAKNIQYF	TGTGCCAGCAGCGGGCCCGGGGGGGAGATAGCCAAAAACATTCAGTACTTC